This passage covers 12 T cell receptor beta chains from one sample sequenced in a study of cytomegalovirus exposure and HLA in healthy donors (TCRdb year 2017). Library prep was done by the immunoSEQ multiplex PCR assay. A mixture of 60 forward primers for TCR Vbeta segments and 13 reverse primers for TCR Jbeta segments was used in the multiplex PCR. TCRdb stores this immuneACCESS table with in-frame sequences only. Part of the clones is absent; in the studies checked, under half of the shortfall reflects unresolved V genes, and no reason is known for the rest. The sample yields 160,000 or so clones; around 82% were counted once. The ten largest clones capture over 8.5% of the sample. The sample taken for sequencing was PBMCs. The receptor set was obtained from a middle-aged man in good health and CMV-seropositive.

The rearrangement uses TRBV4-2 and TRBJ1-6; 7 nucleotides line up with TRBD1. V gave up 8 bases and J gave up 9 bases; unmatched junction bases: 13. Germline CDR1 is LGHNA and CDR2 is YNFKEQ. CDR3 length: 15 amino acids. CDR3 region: CASSQGTGSGSPLHF. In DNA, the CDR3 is TGTGCCAGCTCACAGGGGACGGGGTCCGGTTCACCCCTCCACTTT.

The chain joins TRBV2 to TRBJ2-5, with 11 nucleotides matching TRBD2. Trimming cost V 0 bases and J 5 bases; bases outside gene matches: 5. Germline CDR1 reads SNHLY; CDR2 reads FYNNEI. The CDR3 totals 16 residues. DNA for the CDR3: TGTGCCAGCAGTGAAGCTAGCGGGAGGGCTAGGGAGACCCAGTACTTC. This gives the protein CASSEASGRARETQYF. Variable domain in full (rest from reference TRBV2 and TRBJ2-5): EPEVTQTPSHQVTQMGQEVILRCVPISNHLYFYWYRQILGQKVEFLVSFYNNEISEKSEIFDDQFSVERPDGSNFTLKIRSTKLEDSAMYFCASSEASGRARETQYFGPGTRLLVL.

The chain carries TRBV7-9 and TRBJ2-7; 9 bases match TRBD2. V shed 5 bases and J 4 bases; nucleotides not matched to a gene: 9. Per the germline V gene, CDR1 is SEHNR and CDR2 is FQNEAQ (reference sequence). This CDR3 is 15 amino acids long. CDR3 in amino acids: CASSLVVAGVYEQYF. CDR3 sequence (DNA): TGTGCCAGCAGCCTCGTGGTAGCGGGAGTATACGAGCAGTACTTC.

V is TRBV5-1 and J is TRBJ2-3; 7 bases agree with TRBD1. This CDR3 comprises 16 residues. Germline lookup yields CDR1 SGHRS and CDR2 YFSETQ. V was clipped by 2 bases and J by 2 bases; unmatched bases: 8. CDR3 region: CASSFSPGQSTDTQYF. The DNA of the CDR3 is TGCGCCAGCAGCTTTTCCCCGGGACAGTCCACAGATACGCAGTATTTT.

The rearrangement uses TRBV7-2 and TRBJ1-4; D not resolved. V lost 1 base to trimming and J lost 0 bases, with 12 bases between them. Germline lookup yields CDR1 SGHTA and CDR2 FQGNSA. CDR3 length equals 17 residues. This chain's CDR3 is CASSLGALRSTNEKLFF. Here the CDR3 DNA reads TGTGCCAGCAGCTTAGGAGCACTTAGATCAACTAATGAAAAACTGTTTTTT.

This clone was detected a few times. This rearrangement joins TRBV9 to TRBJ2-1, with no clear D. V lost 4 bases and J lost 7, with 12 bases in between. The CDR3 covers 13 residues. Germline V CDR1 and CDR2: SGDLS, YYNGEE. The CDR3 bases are TGTGCCAGCAGCCCAGAGGTGGAAAATGAGCAGTTCTTC. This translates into CASSPEVENEQFF.

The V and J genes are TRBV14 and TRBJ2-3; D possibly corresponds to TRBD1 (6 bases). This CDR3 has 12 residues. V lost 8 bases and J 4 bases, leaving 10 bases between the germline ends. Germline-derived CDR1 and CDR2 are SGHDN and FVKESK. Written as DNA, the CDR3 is TGTGCCAGCCGCAGGGGCGCAGATACGCAGTATTTT. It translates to CASRRGADTQYF.

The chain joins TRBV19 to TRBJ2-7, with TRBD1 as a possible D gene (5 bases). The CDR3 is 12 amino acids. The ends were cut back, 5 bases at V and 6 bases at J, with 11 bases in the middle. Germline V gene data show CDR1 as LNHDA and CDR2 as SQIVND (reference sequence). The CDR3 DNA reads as TGTGCCAGTAGTGTGCAGGGCGGCGAGCAGTACTTC. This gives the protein CASSVQGGEQYF. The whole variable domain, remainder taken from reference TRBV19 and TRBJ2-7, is DGGITQSPKYLFRKEGQNVTLSCEQNLNHDAMYWYRQDPGQGLRLIYYSQIVNDFQKGDIAEGYSVSREKKESFPLTVTSAQKNPTAFYLCASSVQGGEQYFGPGTRLTVT.

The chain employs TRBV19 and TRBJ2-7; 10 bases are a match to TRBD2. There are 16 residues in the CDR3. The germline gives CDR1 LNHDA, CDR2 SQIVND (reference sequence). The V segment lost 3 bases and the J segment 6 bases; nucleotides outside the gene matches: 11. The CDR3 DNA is TGTGCCAGTAGTATTGCAAGGACTAGCGGCAACACCGAGCAGTACTTC. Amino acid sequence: CASSIARTSGNTEQYF.

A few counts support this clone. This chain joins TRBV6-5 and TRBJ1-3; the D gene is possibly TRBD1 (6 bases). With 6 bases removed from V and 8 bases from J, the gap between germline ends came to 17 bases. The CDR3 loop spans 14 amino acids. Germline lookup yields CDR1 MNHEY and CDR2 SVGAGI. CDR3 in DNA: TGTGCCAGCAGGAAGTCTCACAGGGCGTACACCATATATTTT. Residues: CASRKSHRAYTIYF.

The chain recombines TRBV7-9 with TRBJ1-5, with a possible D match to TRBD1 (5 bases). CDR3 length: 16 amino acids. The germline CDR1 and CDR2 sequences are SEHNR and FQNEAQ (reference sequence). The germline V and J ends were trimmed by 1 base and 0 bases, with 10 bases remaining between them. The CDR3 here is CASSLVLGLSNQPQHF. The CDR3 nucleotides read TGTGCCAGCAGCTTAGTGTTGGGACTTAGCAATCAGCCCCAGCATTTT.

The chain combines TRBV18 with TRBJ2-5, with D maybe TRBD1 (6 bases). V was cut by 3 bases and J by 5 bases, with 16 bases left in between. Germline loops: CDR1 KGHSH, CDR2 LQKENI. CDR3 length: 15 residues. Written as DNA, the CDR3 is TGTGCCAGCTCACCCTCCGGGACACCCGGGGAGACCCAGTACTTC. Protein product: CASSPSGTPGETQYF.